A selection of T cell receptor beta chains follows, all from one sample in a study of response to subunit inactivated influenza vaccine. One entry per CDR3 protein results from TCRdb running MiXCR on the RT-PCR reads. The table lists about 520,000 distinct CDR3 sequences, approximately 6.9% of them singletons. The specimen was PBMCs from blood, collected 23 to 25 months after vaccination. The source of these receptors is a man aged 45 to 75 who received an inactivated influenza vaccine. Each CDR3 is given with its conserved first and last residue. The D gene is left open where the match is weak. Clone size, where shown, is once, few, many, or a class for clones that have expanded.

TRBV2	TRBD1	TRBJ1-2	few	TGTGCCAGCGGACAGGGGCGAGGTGGCTACACCTTC	CASGQGRGGYTF
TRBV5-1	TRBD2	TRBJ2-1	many	TGCGCCAGCAGCTTTAGCGGGAGCGGGGATGAGCAGTTCTTC	CASSFSGSGDEQFF
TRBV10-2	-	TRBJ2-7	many	TGCGCCAGCAGTGAGTCAAGCTCCTACGAGCAGTACTTC	CASSESSSYEQYF
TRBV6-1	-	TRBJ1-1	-	TGTGCCAGCAGTGAAATCCTCAGGGGCCGGTGGAACACTGAAGCTTTCTTT	CASSEILRGRWNTEAFF
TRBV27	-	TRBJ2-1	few	TGTGCCAGCAGTTCCCATAGGGGGGGGCTATACAATGAGCAGTTCTTC	CASSSHRGGLYNEQFF
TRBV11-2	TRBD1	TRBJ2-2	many	TGTGCCAGCAGCCTAGGACAGGGCCAAGGGGTGACCGGGGAGCTGTTTTTT	CASSLGQGQGVTGELFF
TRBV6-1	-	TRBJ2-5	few	TGTGCCAGCAGTCGACCAGGGGTTTTCGGCGAGACCCAGTACTTC	CASSRPGVFGETQYF
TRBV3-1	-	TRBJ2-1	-	TGTGCCAGCAGCCAGGACGTGTACAATGAGCAGTTCTTC	CASSQDVYNEQFF
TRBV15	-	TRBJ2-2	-	TGTGCCACCAGCAGGAAGAACACCGGGGAGCTGTTTTTT	CATSRKNTGELFF
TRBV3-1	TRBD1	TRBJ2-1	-	TGTGCCAGTAAGCGGGGACAGGGGCCGTACAATGAGCAGTTCTTC	CASKRGQGPYNEQFF
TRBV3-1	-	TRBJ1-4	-	TGTGCCAGCAGCCGATCGGGGGATAATGAAAAACTGTTTTTT	CASSRSGDNEKLFF
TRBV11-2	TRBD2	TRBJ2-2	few	TGTGCCAGCAGCACTCTCCCGGGACTAGCTCCCACCGGGGAGCTGTTTTTT	CASSTLPGLAPTGELFF
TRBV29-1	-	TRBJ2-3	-	TGCAGCGCCACGGACGGGACGGAGACGCAGTATTTT	CSATDGTETQYF
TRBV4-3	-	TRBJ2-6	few	TGCGCCAGCAGCCCACAGGAGCTTTCTGGGGCCAACGTCCTGACTTTC	CASSPQELSGANVLTF
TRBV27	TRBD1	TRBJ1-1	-	TGTGCCAGCAGAAGAAGGACAGGGGTTAAGAACACTGAAGCTTTCTTT	CASRRRTGVKNTEAFF
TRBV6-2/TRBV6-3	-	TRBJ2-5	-	TGTGCCAGCAGTTACCTCGCTAGTAGAGTGACCCAGTACTTC	CASSYLASRVTQYF
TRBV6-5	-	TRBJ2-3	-	TGTGCCAGCAGTTACGGCGGGACTCCAAACACAGATACGCAGTATTTT	CASSYGGTPNTDTQYF
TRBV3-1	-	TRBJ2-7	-	TGTGCCAGCAGCAACCAGGGCCTCAACGAGCAGTACTTC	CASSNQGLNEQYF
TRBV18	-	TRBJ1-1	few	TGTGCCAGCTCACCCTCGGGACACGACGGGGCTTTCTTT	CASSPSGHDGAFF
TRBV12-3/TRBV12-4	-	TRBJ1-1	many	TGTGCCAGCAGTTTTTCGGCAGGCACTGAAGCTTTCTTT	CASSFSAGTEAFF
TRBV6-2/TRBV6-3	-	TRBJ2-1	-	TGTGCCAGCAGTTATTTGGACAATGAGCAGTTCTTC	CASSYLDNEQFF
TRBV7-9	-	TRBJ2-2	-	TGTGCCAGCAGCTTAGCGACGCGGGTGAGCGGGGAGCTGTTTTTT	CASSLATRVSGELFF
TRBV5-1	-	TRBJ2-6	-	TGCGCCAGCAGCATCGAGAGCTCTGGGGCCAACGTCCTGACTTTC	CASSIESSGANVLTF
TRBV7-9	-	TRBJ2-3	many	TGTGCCAGCAGCTTAGGTACGTCAGGGGACACAGATACGCAGTATTTT	CASSLGTSGDTDTQYF
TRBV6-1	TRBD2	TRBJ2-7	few	TGTGCCAGCAGTGAAGCGAAAACGATAGCGGGAGGGCCTCTCGAGCAGTACTTC	CASSEAKTIAGGPLEQYF
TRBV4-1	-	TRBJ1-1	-	TGCGCCAGCAGCCAAGAGCTGTCCCAGAACACTGAAGCTTTCTTT	CASSQELSQNTEAFF
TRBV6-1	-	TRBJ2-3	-	TGTGCCAGCAGTCTAGGGGTGGAGGGCACAGATACGCAGTATTTT	CASSLGVEGTDTQYF
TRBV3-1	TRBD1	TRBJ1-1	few	TGTGCCAGCAGCCAAAACAGGGGCACTGAAGCTTTCTTT	CASSQNRGTEAFF
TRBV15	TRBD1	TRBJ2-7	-	TGTGCCACCAGCAGCCGGGACAGGGTGTACGAGCAGTACTTC	CATSSRDRVYEQYF
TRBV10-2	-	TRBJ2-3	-	TGCGCCAGCAGTGAGTCGACTATTGTTGGTACGCAGTATTTT	CASSESTIVGTQYF
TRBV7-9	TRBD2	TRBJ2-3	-	TGTGCCAGCAGCTTATTTACTAGCGGAAGCACAGATACGCAGTATTTT	CASSLFTSGSTDTQYF
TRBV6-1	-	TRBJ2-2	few	TGTGCCAGCACCGGGACCAGAAACACCGGGGAGCTGTTTTTT	CASTGTRNTGELFF
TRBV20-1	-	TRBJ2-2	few	TGCAGTGCTAGTGACCCGGGACGCAGGTCGATCGGGGAGCTGTTTTTT	CSASDPGRRSIGELFF
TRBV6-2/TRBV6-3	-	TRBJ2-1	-	TGTGCCAGCAGTTACTCGGGATGGCAAGAGTTCTTC	CASSYSGWQEFF
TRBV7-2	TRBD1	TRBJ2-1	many	TGTGCCAGCAGCTCGGGACAGTACAATGAGCAGTTCTTC	CASSSGQYNEQFF
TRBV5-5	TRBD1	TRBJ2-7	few	TGTGCCAGCAGCTTGTTTGGACAGGACTCCTACGAGCAGTACTTC	CASSLFGQDSYEQYF
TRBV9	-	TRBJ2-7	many	TGTGCCAGCAGCGTGGGGGGAAGCTCCTACGAGCAGTACTTC	CASSVGGSSYEQYF
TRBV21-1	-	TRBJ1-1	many	TGTGCCAGCAGCAAAGAATGGGTGGGGGGAATGAACACTGAAGCTTTCTTT	CASSKEWVGGMNTEAFF
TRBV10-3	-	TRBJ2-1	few	TGTGCCATCACAAGGGACCTCTCCTACAATGAGCAGTTCTTC	CAITRDLSYNEQFF
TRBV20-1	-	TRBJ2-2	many	TGCAGTGCCTGGGACCCAAACACCGGGGAGCTGTTTTTT	CSAWDPNTGELFF
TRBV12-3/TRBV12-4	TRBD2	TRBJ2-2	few	TGTGCCAGCAGGCGACTAGCGGGAGGAGGAGGCACCGGGGAGCTGTTTTTT	CASRRLAGGGGTGELFF
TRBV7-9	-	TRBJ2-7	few	TGTGCCAGCAGCTCATGGGAATACGAGCAGTACTTC	CASSSWEYEQYF
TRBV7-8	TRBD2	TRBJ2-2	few	TGTGCCAGCAGCTTAGGACTAGCGGGAGGGACCGGGGAGCTGTTTTTT	CASSLGLAGGTGELFF
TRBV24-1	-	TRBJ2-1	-	TGTGCCACCAGTGACCGGTCCGGGACTTCCCAGAATGAGCAGTTCTTC	CATSDRSGTSQNEQFF